Described below is a single T cell receptor beta chain sequence and its context. Naive CD8 populations comprised CD45RO-negative cells positively selected for CCR7, excluding terminally differentiated effector memory CD45RA+ cells. Only Caucasian adults living in Nashville, Tennessee served as donors. Trimming removed 2 bases from V and 0 bases from J; junction bases left unmatched: 4. The CDR3 spans 16 residues. Germline CDR1 SGHAT, CDR2 FQNNGV. The data derive from a study of shared clonotypes between healthy human individuals. Original processing notes: ImmunoSEQ output lacked quality scores and full-length reads, limiting matched filtering. The method was immunoSEQ multiplex PCR; TCRdb's version includes in-frame clones alone and lacks a portion of them. D and trimming come from the DNA, and the V and J calls and clone size come from that table. The sample records 2 million to 2.5 million clones, roughly 91% being singletons.

The J gene is TRBJ2-3, the V gene TRBV11-2, with 8 bases matching TRBD2. Source material: naive CD8+ T cells from PBMCs. This receptor was taken from a man younger than 30 in good health. Some clones in this sample may be carry-over from other donors' samples. The DNA of the CDR3 is TGTGCCAGCAGCTTATGGCTAGCGGGTAGCACAGATACGCAGTATTTT. As protein: CASSLWLAGSTDTQYF.